A single sample gave rise to the 31 T cell receptor beta chains below, sequenced in a study of OX40 agonist ivuxolimab in advanced cancers. Repertoires were generated with immunoSEQ multiplex PCR, while TCRdb's copy carries only in-frame clones and drops some. The table records some 90,000 clones, approximately 90% of them present only once. The sequences come from CD4+ or CD8+ T cells sorted from blood, collected in a trial of the OX40 agonist ivuxolimab. All receptors come from an adult with an advanced solid tumor such as melanoma, head and neck, liver or kidney cancer.

The DNA of the CDR3 is TGCGCCAGCAGCCAAGATCTGGCCTTCGGCGGCTACGAGCAGTACTTC. It specifies CASSQDLAFGGYEQYF. This chain uses TRBV4-3 with TRBJ2-7; D ambiguous. The CDR3 has 16 residues. Germline V gene sequence: CDR1 LGHNA, CDR2 YSLEER. V was shortened by 0 bases and J by 3 bases, with 15 bases between the two germline ends.

The V gene is TRBV19, the J gene TRBJ1-6; D is unresolved. CDR1 and CDR2 from the germline V gene are LNHDA and SQIVND (reference sequence). The CDR3 runs 15 residues. V was trimmed by 7 bases and J by 0 bases, leaving 10 bases between them. The CDR3 DNA reads as TGTGCCAGTACTCACGCAAGCTCCTATAATTCACCCCTCCACTTT. This encodes CASTHASSYNSPLHF.

This clone showed up just a few times. The CDR3 region is CASRRDSNQPQHF. DNA for the CDR3: TGTGCCAGCAGACGGGACAGCAATCAGCCCCAGCATTTT. The V call is TRBV2, the J call TRBJ1-5, with a tentative D call TRBD1 (5 bases). The CDR3 extends over 13 amino acids. The V gene's germline CDR1 is SNHLY and CDR2 FYNNEI. Trimming removed 6 bases at V and 1 base at J, with 7 bases between. Full variable domain (remainder filled in from reference TRBV2 and TRBJ1-5): EPEVTQTPSHQVTQMGQEVILRCVPISNHLYFYWYRQILGQKVEFLVSFYNNEISEKSEIFDDQFSVERPDGSNFTLKIRSTKLEDSAMYFCASRRDSNQPQHFGDGTRLSIL.

The chain links TRBV6-5 to TRBJ1-2; the D gene is possibly TRBD1 (6 bases). The CDR3 extends over 14 amino acids. The germline V and J ends were trimmed by 0 bases and 7 bases, with 12 bases remaining between them. The germline gives CDR1 MNHEY, CDR2 SVGAGI. CDR3 in DNA: TGTGCCAGCAGTTACTCCAGCGGGGGGGCTGGCTACACCTTC. Encoded protein: CASSYSSGGAGYTF.

The sample holds a few counts of this clone. The chain is built from TRBV6-5 and TRBJ2-7, with TRBD1 as a possible D gene (5 bases). V lost 0 bases and J 0 bases, leaving 12 bases between the germline ends. Germline V lookup: CDR1 MNHEY, CDR2 SVGAGI. CDR3 length: 16 residues. CDR3: CASSYSFDSSSYEQYF. The CDR3 nucleotides read TGTGCCAGCAGTTACTCGTTCGACAGCAGCTCCTACGAGCAGTACTTC.

The chain links TRBV9 to TRBJ2-2; D not resolved. The CDR3 contains 15 residues. From germline, CDR1 is SGDLS and CDR2 YYNGEE. The V end was cut by 0 bases, the J end by 1 base, with 7 bases between. CDR3 region: CASSVVKRNTGELFF. The CDR3, as DNA: TGTGCCAGCAGCGTAGTGAAGCGGAACACCGGGGAGCTGTTTTTT.

The chain is built from TRBV5-5 and TRBJ1-1, with 7 bases aligning to TRBD1. Trimming cost V 2 bases and J 7 bases; bases outside gene matches: 8. CDR1 is SGHKS and CDR2 is YYEKEE in the germline V gene (reference sequence). The CDR3 extends over 14 amino acids. CDR3 bases: TGTGCCAGCAGCTTCGGGACAGCCACCCGTGAAGCTTTCTTT. The encoded protein is CASSFGTATREAFF.

Here the CDR3 DNA reads TGTGCCAGCAGCTTAGGGACAGGGCCGACTAGCGGGAAACCCTCCTACGAGCAGTACTTC. It translates to CASSLGTGPTSGKPSYEQYF. V and J are TRBV13 and TRBJ2-7; the match to TRBD2 covers 11 bases. Unmatched junction bases numbered 13, after V lost 0 bases and J lost 0 bases. The germline V gene encodes CDR1 PRHDT and CDR2 FYEKMQ (reference sequence). The CDR3 has 20 residues.

The chain employs TRBV7-9 and TRBJ2-3, with D perhaps TRBD1 (5 bases). This CDR3 has 13 amino acids. Trimming pared 5 bases from V and 4 bases from J, leaving 10 bases between. Germline-derived CDR1 and CDR2 are SEHNR and FQNEAQ (reference sequence). The CDR3 loop reads CASSGRVADTQYF. The CDR3 DNA is TGTGCCAGCAGCGGCAGGGTCGCAGATACGCAGTATTTT.

This clone was recorded only once. The V gene is TRBV27, the J gene TRBJ2-1; 12 bases align to TRBD2. V trimming: 5 bases; J trimming: 7 bases; junction bases outside the gene matches: 6. This CDR3 has 15 residues. Germline V gives CDR1 MNHEY, CDR2 SMNVEV (reference sequence). The CDR3 DNA is TGTGCCAGCAGTCGGACTAGCGGGATTACAAATGAGCAGTTCTTC. Translated: CASSRTSGITNEQFF.

This chain links TRBV2 with TRBJ2-3; TRBD2 agrees at 7 bases. Germline V gene data show CDR1 as SNHLY and CDR2 as FYNNEI. J gave up 8 bases and V 4 bases, and 6 bases lay outside the gene matches. This CDR3 spans 13 amino acids. This chain's CDR3 is CASSGSGTGTQYF. The CDR3 nucleotides read TGTGCCAGCAGTGGGAGCGGGACTGGTACGCAGTATTTT.

The V and J genes are TRBV27 and TRBJ2-1; perhaps TRBD2 as D (6 bases). The V gene's germline CDR1 is MNHEY and CDR2 SMNVEV (reference sequence). The germline V and J ends were trimmed by 0 bases and 5 bases, with 11 bases remaining between them. This CDR3 is 15 amino acids long. The CDR3 DNA sequence: TGTGCCAGCAGTTTATCCGGGAGATTGAACAATGAGCAGTTCTTC. As protein: CASSLSGRLNNEQFF.

The chain employs TRBV9 and TRBJ2-3; 7 bases are a match to TRBD2. V was pared by 3 bases and J by 2 bases, with 9 bases of the junction left unmatched. Germline-derived CDR1 and CDR2 are SGDLS and YYNGEE. CDR3 length: 16 amino acids. The CDR3 bases are TGTGCCAGCAGCGCCCGCGGGAGAGGGGTCACAGATACGCAGTATTTT. Translated, it gives CASSARGRGVTDTQYF.

The gene calls are TRBV4-1 and TRBJ2-4; TRBD2 is a possible D gene (5 bases). The CDR3 consists of 15 residues. Deletions cut 4 bases from V and 1 base from J, with 11 bases between. The V gene's germline CDR1 is MGHRA and CDR2 YSYEKL. The CDR3, as DNA: TGCGCCAGCAGCCTAATTGGACTGGCCAAAAACATTCAGTACTTC. Protein: CASSLIGLAKNIQYF.

The chain has TRBV6-5 and TRBJ2-7, with a weak D call TRBD1 (6 bases). The length of the CDR3 is 15 residues. Trimming left V 6 bases short and J 3 bases short, with 18 bases between. In germline, CDR1 is MNHEY, CDR2 SVGAGI. Here the CDR3 DNA reads TGTGCCAGCAGAAACATGGGGGAACAGGGCTACGAGCAGTACTTC. This codes for CASRNMGEQGYEQYF.

The chain recombines TRBV30 with TRBJ1-2; a possible D gene is TRBD1 (5 bases). Germline V gene data show CDR1 as GTSNPN and CDR2 as SVGIG (reference sequence). CDR3 length equals 11 residues. Trimming pared 0 bases from V and 9 bases from J, leaving 8 bases between. CDR3 bases: TGTGCCTGGAGTGTAGGACAAAGCTACACCTTC. This translates into CAWSVGQSYTF.

This clone showed up just once. This chain uses TRBV4-2 with TRBJ2-4, with D perhaps matching TRBD1 (5 bases). Trimming pared 0 bases from V and 6 bases from J, leaving 12 bases between. The CDR3 has 15 amino acids. CDR1 and CDR2 (germline): LGHNA, YNFKEQ. CDR3 loop: CASSQDRQGPNIQYF. The DNA for the CDR3 is TGTGCCAGCAGCCAAGATCGGCAGGGTCCAAACATTCAGTACTTC.

This chain uses TRBV4-1 with TRBJ2-1; 13 bases line up with TRBD2. Germline assignment: CDR1 MGHRA and CDR2 YSYEKL. The CDR3 runs 15 residues. V gave up 1 base and J gave up 14 bases; unmatched junction bases: 8. The DNA of the CDR3 is TGCGCCAGCAGCCAAGTTACTAGCGGGAGGGAGCGAAAGTTCTTC. The encoded protein is CASSQVTSGRERKFF.

The chain employs TRBV6-5 and TRBJ1-2; TRBD1 matches 7 bases. The germline gives CDR1 MNHEY, CDR2 SVGAGI. The CDR3 totals 13 residues. V trimming: 6 bases; J trimming: 7 bases; junction bases outside the gene matches: 8. The CDR3 reads CASSLGTERGYTF. The CDR3 nucleotides read TGTGCCAGCAGCCTGGGGACAGAGCGTGGCTACACCTTC.

The gene calls are TRBV19 and TRBJ2-1; a weak D match, TRBD1 (6 bases). V was clipped by 4 bases and J by 10 bases, with 23 bases between them. This CDR3 contains 16 residues. Looked up from germline, CDR1 is LNHDA and CDR2 is SQIVND (reference sequence). The CDR3 is CASSNPLAWGPREQFF. The DNA for the CDR3 is TGTGCCAGTAGTAACCCACTCGCGTGGGGGCCCCGGGAGCAGTTCTTC.

The rearrangement uses TRBV27 and TRBJ1-5; D not resolved. The V end lost 1 base, the J end lost 3 bases, and 10 bases lay between the germline ends. The V gene's germline CDR1 is MNHEY and CDR2 SMNVEV (reference sequence). The CDR3 loop spans 15 amino acids. CDR3 residues: CASSLFGNLNQPQHF. The CDR3 DNA sequence: TGTGCCAGCAGTTTATTTGGTAACCTCAATCAGCCCCAGCATTTT.

J is TRBJ2-1 and V is TRBV5-1; 10 positions agree with TRBD2. CDR1 is SGHRS, CDR2 YFSETQ, per germline. V lost 4 bases, J lost 9 bases, and 7 bases stayed unmatched. The CDR3 has 14 amino acids. The CDR3 loop is CASSAGLAVGEQFF. DNA for the CDR3: TGCGCCAGCAGCGCCGGACTAGCGGTTGGTGAGCAGTTCTTC. Full variable domain (outside the CDR3, taken from reference TRBV5-1 and TRBJ2-1): KAGVTQTPRYLIKTRGQQVTLSCSPISGHRSVSWYQQTPGQGLQFLFEYFSETQRNKGNFPGRFSGRQFSNSRSEMNVSTLELGDSALYLCASSAGLAVGEQFFGPGTRLTVL.

The gene calls are TRBV5-1 and TRBJ2-3; 9 positions match TRBD1. V gave up 3 bases and J gave up 0 bases; unmatched junction bases: 5. Per germline, CDR1 SGHRS and CDR2 YFSETQ. This CDR3 has 16 residues. CDR3 amino acids: CASSWTGQGSTDTQYF. The CDR3 DNA follows: TGCGCCAGCAGCTGGACCGGACAGGGGAGCACAGATACGCAGTATTTT.

V gene TRBV7-9 combines with J gene TRBJ2-1; D may be TRBD2 (5 bases). Germline assignment: CDR1 SEHNR and CDR2 FQNEAQ (reference sequence). V lost 11 bases to trimming and J lost 8 bases, with 22 bases between them. The CDR3 has 14 amino acids. CDR3 DNA: TGTGCCGCCTCCCGAACGGCTAGCTTCGATGAGCAGTTCTTC. Its translation: CAASRTASFDEQFF.

The genes are TRBV18 and TRBJ2-7, with a tentative D call TRBD1 (5 bases). Germline V gene sequence: CDR1 KGHSH, CDR2 LQKENI. Trimming pared 0 bases from V and 2 bases from J, leaving 5 bases between. The length of the CDR3 is 13 residues. CDR3 sequence: CASSPPGPYEQYF. CDR3 nucleotide sequence: TGTGCCAGCTCACCACCGGGGCCCTACGAGCAGTACTTC.

The V call is TRBV5-1, the J call TRBJ1-1; 9 bases match TRBD1. Germline CDR1 and CDR2: SGHRS and YFSETQ. This CDR3 contains 14 residues. Germline trimming cut 5 bases from V and 3 bases from J; bases unmatched to any gene: 5. This CDR3 reads CASSSGTGYTEAFF. The CDR3 nucleotides are TGCGCCAGCAGTTCCGGGACAGGGTACACTGAAGCTTTCTTT. Full variable domain (remainder filled in from reference TRBV5-1 and TRBJ1-1): KAGVTQTPRYLIKTRGQQVTLSCSPISGHRSVSWYQQTPGQGLQFLFEYFSETQRNKGNFPGRFSGRQFSNSRSEMNVSTLELGDSALYLCASSSGTGYTEAFFGQGTRLTVV.

This clone has a single count. V is TRBV28 and J is TRBJ1-2; D ambiguous. Germline CDR1 is MDHEN and CDR2 is SYDVKM. This CDR3 has 12 amino acids. V was shortened by 5 bases and J by 4 bases, with 8 bases between the two germline ends. The CDR3 reads CASSTSFYGYTF. In DNA form, the CDR3 reads TGTGCCAGCAGTACCTCCTTCTATGGCTACACCTTC.

This clone was seen only once. The chain uses TRBV5-5 and TRBJ2-7, with D tentatively TRBD2 (5 bases). The CDR3 covers 14 residues. V dropped 0 bases and J dropped 7 bases, with 14 bases sitting between them. Germline V gene sequence: CDR1 SGHKS, CDR2 YYEKEE (reference sequence). The CDR3 DNA is TGTGCCAGCAGCTTGGCCGGGGTATCGGGGGAGCAGTACTTC. This translates into CASSLAGVSGEQYF. Filled out from reference TRBV5-5 and TRBJ2-7, the complete variable domain reads DAGVTQSPTHLIKTRGQQVTLRCSPISGHKSVSWYQQVLGQGPQFIFQYYEKEERGRGNFPDRFSARQFPNYSSELNVNALLLGDSALYLCASSLAGVSGEQYFGPGTRLTVT.

This clone occurred once. The same CDR3 can be traced to other DNA sequences in this sample. The chain is built from TRBV5-1 and TRBJ2-7, with D uncertain. CDR1 SGHRS and CDR2 YFSETQ come from the germline V gene. The V end lost 1 base, the J end lost 7 bases, and 12 bases lay between the germline ends. The CDR3 sequence is 13 residues long. The CDR3 is CASSLNRNYEQYF. For the CDR3, the DNA is TGCGCCAGCAGCTTGAACAGAAACTATGAGCAGTACTTC. Using reference TRBV5-1 and TRBJ2-7 for the parts outside the CDR3, the full variable domain is KAGVTQTPRYLIKTRGQQVTLSCSPISGHRSVSWYQQTPGQGLQFLFEYFSETQRNKGNFPGRFSGRQFSNSRSEMNVSTLELGDSALYLCASSLNRNYEQYFGPGTRLTVT.

The V call is TRBV9, the J call TRBJ2-7, with a possible D match to TRBD1 (5 bases). V shed 4 bases and J shed 6 bases, with 14 bases lying between them. The CDR3 is 13 amino acids. Germline lookup yields CDR1 SGDLS and CDR2 YYNGEE. The CDR3 bases are TGTGCCAGCAGCCCCGGCGGAAGGGGCGAGCAGTACTTC. Its translation: CASSPGGRGEQYF.

This clone was detected ten times or more. As DNA, the CDR3 is TGTGCCAGCAGCATTACAGGATGGGGTGAAAAACTGTTTTTT. It encodes CASSITGWGEKLFF. The chain uses TRBV7-2 and TRBJ1-4; D might be TRBD1 (5 bases). V was cut by 5 bases and J by 7 bases, with 14 bases left in between. In germline, CDR1 is SGHTA, CDR2 FQGNSA. This CDR3 has 14 amino acids.